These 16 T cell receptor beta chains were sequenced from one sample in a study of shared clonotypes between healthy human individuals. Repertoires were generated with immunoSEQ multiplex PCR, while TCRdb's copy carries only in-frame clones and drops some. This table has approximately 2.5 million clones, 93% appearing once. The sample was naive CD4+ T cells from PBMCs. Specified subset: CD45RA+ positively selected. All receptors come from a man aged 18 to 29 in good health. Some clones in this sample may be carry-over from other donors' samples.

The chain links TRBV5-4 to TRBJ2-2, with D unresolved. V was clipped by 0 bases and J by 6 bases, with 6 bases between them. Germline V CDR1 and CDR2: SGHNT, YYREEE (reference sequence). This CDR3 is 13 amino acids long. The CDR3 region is CASSLGEAGELFF. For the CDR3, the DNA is TGTGCCAGCAGCTTGGGAGAGGCCGGGGAGCTGTTTTTT.

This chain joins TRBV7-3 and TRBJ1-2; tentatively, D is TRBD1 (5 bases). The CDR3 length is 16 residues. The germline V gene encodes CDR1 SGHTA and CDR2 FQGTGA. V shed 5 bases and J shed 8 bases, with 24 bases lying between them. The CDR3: CASSLLPGTLRNGYTF. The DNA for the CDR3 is TGTGCCAGCAGCCTTCTCCCAGGGACGCTACGAAACGGCTACACCTTC.

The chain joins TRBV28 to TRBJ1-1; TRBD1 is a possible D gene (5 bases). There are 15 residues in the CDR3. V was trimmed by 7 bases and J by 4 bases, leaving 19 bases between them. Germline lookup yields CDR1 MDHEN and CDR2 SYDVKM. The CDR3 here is CASTLGSPGGTEAFF. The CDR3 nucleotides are TGTGCCAGCACCCTGGGGTCCCCGGGGGGCACTGAAGCTTTCTTT.

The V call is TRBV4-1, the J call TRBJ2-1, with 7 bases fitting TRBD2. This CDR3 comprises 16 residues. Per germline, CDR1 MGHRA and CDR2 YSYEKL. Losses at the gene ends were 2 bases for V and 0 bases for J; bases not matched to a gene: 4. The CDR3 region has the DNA TGCGCCAGCAGCCAAAGTGCGGGAGTCTCCTACAATGAGCAGTTCTTC. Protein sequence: CASSQSAGVSYNEQFF.

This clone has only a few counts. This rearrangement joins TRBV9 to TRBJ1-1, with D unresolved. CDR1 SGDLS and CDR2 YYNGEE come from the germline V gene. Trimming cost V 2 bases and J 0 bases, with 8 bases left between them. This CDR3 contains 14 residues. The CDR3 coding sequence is TGTGCCAGCAGCGTTTCACCGTTGAACACTGAAGCTTTCTTT. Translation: CASSVSPLNTEAFF. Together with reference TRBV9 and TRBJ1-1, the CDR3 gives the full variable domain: DSGVTQTPKHLITATGQRVTLRCSPRSGDLSVYWYQQSLDQGLQFLIQYYNGEERAKGNILERFSAQQFPDLHSELNLSSLELGDSALYFCASSVSPLNTEAFFGQGTRLTVV.

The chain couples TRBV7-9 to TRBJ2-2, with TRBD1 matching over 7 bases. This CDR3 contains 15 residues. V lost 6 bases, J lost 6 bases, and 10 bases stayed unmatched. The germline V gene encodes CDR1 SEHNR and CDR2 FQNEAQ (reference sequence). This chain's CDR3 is CASSQFTGEPGELFF. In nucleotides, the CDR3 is TGTGCCAGCAGTCAATTCACAGGGGAGCCCGGGGAGCTGTTTTTT.

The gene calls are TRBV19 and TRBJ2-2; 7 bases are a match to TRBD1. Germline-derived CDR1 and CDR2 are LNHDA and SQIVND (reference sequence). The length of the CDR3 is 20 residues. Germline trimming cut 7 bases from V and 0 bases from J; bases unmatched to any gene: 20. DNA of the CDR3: TGTGCCAGTAAGACAGGGATGCCGGTTTCTCACGTTACGAACACCGGGGAGCTGTTTTTT. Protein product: CASKTGMPVSHVTNTGELFF.

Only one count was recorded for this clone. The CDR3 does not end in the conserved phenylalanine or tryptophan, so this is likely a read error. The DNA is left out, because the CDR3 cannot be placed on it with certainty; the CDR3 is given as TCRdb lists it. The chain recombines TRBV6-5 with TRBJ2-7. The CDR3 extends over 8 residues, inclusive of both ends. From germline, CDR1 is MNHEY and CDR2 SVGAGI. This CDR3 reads CASSYLKG.

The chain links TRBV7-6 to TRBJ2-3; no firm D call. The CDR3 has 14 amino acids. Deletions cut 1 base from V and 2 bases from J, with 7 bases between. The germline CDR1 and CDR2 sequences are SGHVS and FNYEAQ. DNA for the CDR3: TGTGCCAGCAGCTTAGGACTCTCCACAGATACGCAGTATTTT. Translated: CASSLGLSTDTQYF.

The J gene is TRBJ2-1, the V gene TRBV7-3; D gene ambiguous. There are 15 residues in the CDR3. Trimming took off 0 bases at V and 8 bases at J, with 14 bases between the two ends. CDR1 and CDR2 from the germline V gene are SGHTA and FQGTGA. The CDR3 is CASSLTSDRFDEQFF. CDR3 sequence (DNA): TGTGCCAGCAGCTTAACTTCGGATAGGTTCGATGAGCAGTTCTTC.

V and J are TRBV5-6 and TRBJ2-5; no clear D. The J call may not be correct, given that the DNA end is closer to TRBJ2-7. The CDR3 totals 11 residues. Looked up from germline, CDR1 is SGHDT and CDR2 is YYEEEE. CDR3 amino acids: CASSGSYEQYF. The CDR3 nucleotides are TGTGCCAGCAGCGGCAGCTACGAGCAGTACTTC.

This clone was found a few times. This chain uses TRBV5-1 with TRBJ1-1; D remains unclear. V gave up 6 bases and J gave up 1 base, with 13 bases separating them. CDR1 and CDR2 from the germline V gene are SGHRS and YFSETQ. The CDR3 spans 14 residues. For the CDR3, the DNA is TGCGCCAGCACTCACACTACCGCGAACACTGAAGCTTTCTTT. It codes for CASTHTTANTEAFF. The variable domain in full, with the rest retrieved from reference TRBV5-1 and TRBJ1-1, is KAGVTQTPRYLIKTRGQQVTLSCSPISGHRSVSWYQQTPGQGLQFLFEYFSETQRNKGNFPGRFSGRQFSNSRSEMNVSTLELGDSALYLCASTHTTANTEAFFGQGTRLTVV.

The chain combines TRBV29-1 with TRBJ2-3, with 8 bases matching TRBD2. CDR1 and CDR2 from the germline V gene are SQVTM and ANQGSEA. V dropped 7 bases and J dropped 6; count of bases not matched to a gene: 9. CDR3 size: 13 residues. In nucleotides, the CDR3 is TGCAGCGGTTCCAGCGGGAGCTTGGATACGCAGTATTTT. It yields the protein CSGSSGSLDTQYF.

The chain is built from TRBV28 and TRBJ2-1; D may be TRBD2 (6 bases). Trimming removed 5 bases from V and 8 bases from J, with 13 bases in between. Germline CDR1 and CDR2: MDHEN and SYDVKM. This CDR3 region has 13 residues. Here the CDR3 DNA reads TGTGCCAGCAGTGAAACTAGCTTCCATGAGCAGTTCTTC. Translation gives CASSETSFHEQFF.

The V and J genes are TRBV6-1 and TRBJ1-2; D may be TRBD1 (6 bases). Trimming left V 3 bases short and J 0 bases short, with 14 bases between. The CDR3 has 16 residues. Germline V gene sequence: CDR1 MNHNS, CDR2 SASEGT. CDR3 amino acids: CASSDRGNPANYGYTF. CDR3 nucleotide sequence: TGTGCCAGCAGTGACAGGGGAAATCCGGCTAACTATGGCTACACCTTC.

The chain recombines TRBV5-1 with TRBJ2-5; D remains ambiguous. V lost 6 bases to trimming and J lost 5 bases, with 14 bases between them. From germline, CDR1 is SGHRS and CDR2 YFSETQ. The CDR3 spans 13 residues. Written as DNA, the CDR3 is TGCGCCAGCAAGGAGAACCCTCTGGAGACCCAGTACTTC. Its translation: CASKENPLETQYF. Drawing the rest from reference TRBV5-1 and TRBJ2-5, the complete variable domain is KAGVTQTPRYLIKTRGQQVTLSCSPISGHRSVSWYQQTPGQGLQFLFEYFSETQRNKGNFPGRFSGRQFSNSRSEMNVSTLELGDSALYLCASKENPLETQYFGPGTRLLVL.